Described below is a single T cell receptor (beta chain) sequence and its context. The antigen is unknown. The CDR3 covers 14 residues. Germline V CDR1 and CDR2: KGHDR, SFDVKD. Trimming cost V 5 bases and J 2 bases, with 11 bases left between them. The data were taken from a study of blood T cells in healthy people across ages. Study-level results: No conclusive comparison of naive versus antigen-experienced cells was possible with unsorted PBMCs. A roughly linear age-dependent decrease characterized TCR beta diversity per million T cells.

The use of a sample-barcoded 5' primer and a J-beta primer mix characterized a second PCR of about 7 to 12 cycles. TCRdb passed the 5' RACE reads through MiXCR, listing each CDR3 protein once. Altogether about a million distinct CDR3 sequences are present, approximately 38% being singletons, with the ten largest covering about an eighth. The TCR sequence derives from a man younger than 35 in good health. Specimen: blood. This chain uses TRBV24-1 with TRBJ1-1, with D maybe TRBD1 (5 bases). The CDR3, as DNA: TGTGCCACCAGTGTGGAGGGGCCCAACACTGAAGCTTTCTTT. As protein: CATSVEGPNTEAFF.